Listed here are 25 T cell receptor beta chains from one sample, sequenced in a study of cytomegalovirus exposure and HLA in healthy donors. The PCR was carried out with 60 Vbeta primers and 13 Jbeta primers. Generated by immunoSEQ multiplex PCR, the TCRdb table keeps only in-frame clones and is missing some. The sample lists around 98,000 clones, about four fifths seen once, with 3.8% in the top ten. Sequencing was carried out using PBMCs. The source of these receptors is a woman aged 40 to 55 in good health and CMV-seronegative.

The gene calls are TRBV4-1 and TRBJ2-7; TRBD1 agrees at 7 bases. The CDR3 loop spans 15 amino acids. V lost 1 base, J lost 0 bases, and 3 bases stayed unmatched. Looked up from germline, CDR1 is MGHRA and CDR2 is YSYEKL. CDR3 sequence reads: CASSQGTGSSYEQYF. CDR3 nucleotide sequence: TGCGCCAGCAGCCAAGGGACAGGTAGCTCCTACGAGCAGTACTTC.

The chain is built from TRBV5-1 and TRBJ1-2; 11 nucleotides align to TRBD1. Trimming took 0 bases from V and 7 from J; bases not matched to a gene: 5. There are 15 residues in the CDR3. Germline V gives CDR1 SGHRS, CDR2 YFSETQ. The CDR3 loop is CASSLDGQGAGGYTF. The CDR3 coding sequence is TGCGCCAGCAGCTTGGATGGACAGGGGGCGGGTGGCTACACCTTC.

The J gene is TRBJ1-6, the V gene TRBV4-1; D unresolved. Germline CDR1 MGHRA, CDR2 YSYEKL. The CDR3 covers 15 residues. V dropped 2 bases and J dropped 7 bases, with 12 bases sitting between them. The CDR3 region has the DNA TGCGCCAGCAGCCAACGGAGCCTGGAAAATTCACCCCTCCACTTT. Translating gives CASSQRSLENSPLHF.

V is TRBV15 and J is TRBJ2-1; TRBD2 is a possible D gene (6 bases). V was clipped by 5 bases and J by 6 bases, with 14 bases between them. Per germline, CDR1 LNHNV and CDR2 YYDKDF (reference sequence). The CDR3 runs 14 residues. The CDR3 nucleotides are TGTGCCACCAGCGGTGGGGACTTTATCAATGAGCAGTTCTTC. Protein sequence: CATSGGDFINEQFF.

The gene calls are TRBV5-1 and TRBJ2-6, with TRBD1 identical over 9 bases. V trimming: 3 bases; J trimming: 2 bases; junction bases outside the gene matches: 6. In germline, CDR1 is SGHRS, CDR2 YFSETQ. The CDR3 length is 17 residues. The CDR3 DNA reads TGCGCCAGCAGCTCCGGGACAGGGTCCCCTGGGGCCAACGTCCTGACTTTC. The encoded protein is CASSSGTGSPGANVLTF.

The J gene is TRBJ2-2, the V gene TRBV11-2, with D possibly matching TRBD2 (6 bases). There are 15 residues in the CDR3. Germline loops: CDR1 SGHAT, CDR2 FQNNGV. V was cut by 0 bases and J by 6 bases, with 11 bases left in between. This chain's CDR3 is CASSLDPREAGELFF. The CDR3 coding sequence is TGTGCCAGCAGCTTAGACCCCAGGGAGGCCGGGGAGCTGTTTTTT. Full variable domain (remainder filled in from reference TRBV11-2 and TRBJ2-2): EAGVAQSPRYKIIEKRQSVAFWCNPISGHATLYWYQQILGQGPKLLIQFQNNGVVDDSQLPKDRFSAERLKGVDSTLKIQPAKLEDSAVYLCASSLDPREAGELFFGEGSRLTVL.

The chain couples TRBV9 to TRBJ1-4; possibly TRBD1 for D (6 bases). CDR3 length equals 15 residues. Trimming took off 4 bases at V and 2 bases at J, with 12 bases between the two ends. Per germline, CDR1 SGDLS and CDR2 YYNGEE. The CDR3 is CASSPRGQTNEKLFF. CDR3 coding DNA: TGTGCCAGCAGCCCCCGAGGACAGACTAATGAAAAACTGTTTTTT.

The J gene is TRBJ2-2, the V gene TRBV5-1, with 8 positions matching TRBD2. CDR3 length: 14 amino acids. Losses at the gene ends were 4 bases for V and 4 bases for J; bases not matched to a gene: 3. CDR1 SGHRS and CDR2 YFSETQ come from the germline V gene. CDR3 in amino acids: CASSPGGLTGELFF. The CDR3 DNA sequence: TGCGCCAGCAGCCCGGGGGGGCTCACCGGGGAGCTGTTTTTT.

This clone was observed a handful of times. The genes are TRBV6-1 and TRBJ1-5; 9 bases agree with TRBD1. J was trimmed by 2 bases and V by 4 bases; bases with no gene match: 0. The CDR3 covers 14 residues. Per the germline V gene, CDR1 is MNHNS and CDR2 is SASEGT. DNA for the CDR3: TGTGCCAGCAGTGGGGACAGGGGCAATCAGCCCCAGCATTTT. This gives the protein CASSGDRGNQPQHF.

The chain combines TRBV29-1 with TRBJ1-1, with TRBD1 matching over 9 bases. Germline V gives CDR1 SQVTM, CDR2 ANQGSEA. Losses at the gene ends were 6 bases for V and 5 bases for J; bases not matched to a gene: 4. The CDR3 loop spans 12 amino acids. This chain's CDR3 is CSVQGAWTEAFF. The CDR3 coding sequence is TGCAGCGTACAGGGGGCTTGGACTGAAGCTTTCTTT.

The V call is TRBV19, the J call TRBJ2-5; 8 bases fit TRBD1. The J call may be mistaken, given a closer DNA end match to TRBJ2-7. CDR3 length: 14 amino acids. Germline V gives CDR1 LNHDA, CDR2 SQIVND (reference sequence). The CDR3 nucleotides are TGTGCCAGTAGTAAGACAGGGGTCTCCTACGAGCAGTACTTC. It translates to CASSKTGVSYEQYF.

This clone turned up a few times. The genes are TRBV4-3 and TRBJ2-7; TRBD2 is a possible D gene (6 bases). V lost 0 bases, J lost 9 bases, and 15 bases lay in between. The CDR3 has 14 residues. Looked up from germline, CDR1 is LGHNA and CDR2 is YSLEER. The DNA for the CDR3 is TGCGCCAGCAGCCAAGAAGTGAAGGGAGGCGGGCAGTACTTC. Its protein is CASSQEVKGGGQYF.

The chain employs TRBV5-4 and TRBJ2-3, with 13 bases matching TRBD2. CDR1 is SGHNT and CDR2 is YYREEE in the germline V gene (reference sequence). Germline trimming cut 4 bases from V and 3 bases from J; bases unmatched to any gene: 2. CDR3 length: 15 amino acids. The CDR3 bases are TGTGCCAGCAGCGAGACTAGCGGGGGGACAGATACGCAGTATTTT. This gives the protein CASSETSGGTDTQYF.

J is TRBJ2-3 and V is TRBV7-9, with TRBD1 matching over 7 bases. Germline-derived CDR1 and CDR2 are SEHNR and FQNEAQ (reference sequence). CDR3 length: 15 amino acids. V was pared by 5 bases and J by 2 bases, with 7 bases of the junction left unmatched. The CDR3 bases are TGTGCCAGCAGCAAGACAGGGTCGCACACAGATACGCAGTATTTT. Its protein product is CASSKTGSHTDTQYF.

The chain recombines TRBV7-3 with TRBJ2-7; TRBD2 agrees at 7 bases. CDR3 length equals 14 residues. Germline V gene data show CDR1 as SGHTA and CDR2 as FQGTGA. With V trimmed by 4 bases and J by 4 bases, 7 bases remained unmatched. CDR3 DNA sequence: TGTGCCAGCAGCTCGTCGGGGGGTTCGTACGAGCAGTACTTC. Its translation: CASSSSGGSYEQYF.

V and J are TRBV19 and TRBJ2-5; 9 bases agree with TRBD2. The J segment lost 6 bases and the V segment lost 8 bases, leaving 16 bases of the junction unmatched. This CDR3 spans 16 amino acids. Germline V gene data show CDR1 as LNHDA and CDR2 as SQIVND (reference sequence). DNA for the CDR3: TGTGCCAGTGCCAATCCTAGCGGGGAATTTGATCAGACCCAGTACTTC. Translated, it gives CASANPSGEFDQTQYF.

The J gene is TRBJ2-5, the V gene TRBV7-9, with 10 bases identical to TRBD1. This CDR3 has 16 amino acids. After removal of 5 bases from V and 1 base from J, the junction contained 7 bases not matched to a gene. The germline V gene encodes CDR1 SEHNR and CDR2 FQNEAQ (reference sequence). The CDR3 DNA is TGTGCCAGCAGCCCCGCCGGGACAGGGGCCCAAGAGACCCAGTACTTC. The encoded protein is CASSPAGTGAQETQYF.

The V gene is TRBV7-2, the J gene TRBJ1-3; 7 bases map to TRBD1. The germline gives CDR1 SGHTA, CDR2 FQGNSA. The CDR3 contains 14 residues. With 5 bases clipped from V and 5 bases from J, the junction kept 6 bases outside the gene matches. The CDR3: CASSQGQTRNTIYF. The DNA of the CDR3 is TGTGCCAGCAGCCAGGGACAGACCAGAAACACCATATATTTT.

The V and J genes are TRBV30 and TRBJ1-1; D is uncertain. Trimming left V 4 bases short and J 1 base short, with 7 bases between. The CDR3 contains 12 residues. The germline V gene encodes CDR1 GTSNPN and CDR2 SVGIG (reference sequence). The CDR3 bases are TGTGCCTGGACACGGGGGAACACTGAAGCTTTCTTT. It encodes CAWTRGNTEAFF.

The table lists this clone with a count of one. V and J are TRBV30 and TRBJ1-1; D unresolved. The CDR3 length is 12 residues. Germline CDR1 reads GTSNPN; CDR2 reads SVGIG (reference sequence). Trimming removed 5 bases at V and 8 bases at J, with 15 bases between. CDR3 loop: CAWLRSTSEAFF. The CDR3, as DNA: TGTGCCTGGCTTAGATCGACATCCGAAGCTTTCTTT.

The J gene is TRBJ1-6, the V gene TRBV4-1; 7 positions match TRBD1. The CDR3 loop spans 14 amino acids. Germline CDR1 is MGHRA and CDR2 is YSYEKL. J was trimmed by 8 bases and V by 5 bases; bases with no gene match: 6. The CDR3 DNA follows: TGCGCCAGCAGCTCTCGGACAGGTGATTCACCCCTCCACTTT. It is translated as CASSSRTGDSPLHF.

J is TRBJ1-2 and V is TRBV6-5, with D hard to call. Trimming pared 6 bases from V and 4 bases from J, leaving 12 bases between. Germline lookup yields CDR1 MNHEY and CDR2 SVGAGI. The CDR3 loop spans 13 amino acids. The CDR3 protein is CASSAGDFYGYTF. The CDR3 bases are TGTGCCAGCAGCGCCGGGGATTTCTATGGCTACACCTTC.

In this sample, this clone turned up once. The V gene is TRBV7-9, the J gene TRBJ1-2; a possible D gene is TRBD1 (5 bases). The germline V and J ends were trimmed by 5 bases and 3 bases, with 10 bases remaining between them. This CDR3 has 13 amino acids. Germline V gene sequence: CDR1 SEHNR, CDR2 FQNEAQ (reference sequence). CDR3 loop: CASSPDSYYGYTF. As DNA, the CDR3 is TGTGCCAGCAGCCCCGACAGTTACTATGGCTACACCTTC.

This chain links TRBV27 with TRBJ1-6, with 8 nucleotides matching TRBD1. Germline CDR1 and CDR2: MNHEY and SMNVEV (reference sequence). The CDR3 sequence is 13 residues long. The V and J ends lost 6 bases and 7 bases, in that order; junction bases with no gene match: 2. CDR3 bases: TGTGCCAGCAGAAGGGACAGGAATTCACCCCTCCACTTT. Translating gives CASRRDRNSPLHF.

The chain joins TRBV6-5 to TRBJ1-2, with TRBD1 matching over 8 bases. Unmatched junction bases numbered 7, after V lost 11 bases and J lost 8 bases. This CDR3 region has 11 residues. From germline, CDR1 is MNHEY and CDR2 SVGAGI. The CDR3 nucleotides read TGTGCCTCTCAGGGGGCTATAGGCTACACCTTC. This translates into CASQGAIGYTF.